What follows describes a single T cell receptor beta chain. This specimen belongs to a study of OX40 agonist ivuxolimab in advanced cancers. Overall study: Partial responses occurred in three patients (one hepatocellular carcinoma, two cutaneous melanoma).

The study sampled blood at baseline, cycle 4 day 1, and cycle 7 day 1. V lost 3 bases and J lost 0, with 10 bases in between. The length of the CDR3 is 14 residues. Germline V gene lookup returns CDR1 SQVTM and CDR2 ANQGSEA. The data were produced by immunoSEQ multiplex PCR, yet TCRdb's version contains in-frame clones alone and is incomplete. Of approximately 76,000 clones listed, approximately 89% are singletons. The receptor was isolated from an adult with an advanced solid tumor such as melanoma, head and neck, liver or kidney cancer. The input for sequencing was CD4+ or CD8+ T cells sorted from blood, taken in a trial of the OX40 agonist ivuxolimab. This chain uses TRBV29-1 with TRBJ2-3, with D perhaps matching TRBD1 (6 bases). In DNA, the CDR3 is TGCAGCGTTGAGGGGGCTCTTAGCACAGATACGCAGTATTTT. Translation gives CSVEGALSTDTQYF.